This TCR beta chain came from a study of T cell changes during pregnancy in multiple sclerosis. Sequencing used immunoSEQ multiplex PCR; TCRdb keeps in-frame clones, though not all of them. The sample has fewer than 65,000 clones, over 85% seen once. The germline V gene has CDR1 SEHNR and CDR2 FQNEAQ (reference sequence). V lost 3 bases and J 4 bases, leaving 15 bases between the germline ends. The CDR3 is made up of 15 amino acids. This receptor was taken from a female donor in good health, enrolled as a control in a pregnancy study. This chain links TRBV7-9 with TRBJ1-2; the D is unclear. The specimen was peripheral blood, collected in the first trimester of pregnancy. The CDR3 coding sequence is TGTGCCAGCAGCTTTAATAATCGACTAGGCTATGGCTACACCTTC. Amino acid sequence: CASSFNNRLGYGYTF.